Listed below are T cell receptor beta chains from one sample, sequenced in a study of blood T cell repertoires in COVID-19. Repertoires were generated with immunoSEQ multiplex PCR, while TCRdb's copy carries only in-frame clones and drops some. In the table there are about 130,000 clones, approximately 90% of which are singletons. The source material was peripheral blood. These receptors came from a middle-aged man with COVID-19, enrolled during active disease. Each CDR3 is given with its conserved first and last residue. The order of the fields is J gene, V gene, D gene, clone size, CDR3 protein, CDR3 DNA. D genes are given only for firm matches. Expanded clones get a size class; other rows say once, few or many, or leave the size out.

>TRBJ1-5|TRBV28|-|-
CASSFEGDGSNQPQHF
TGTGCCAGCAGTTTTGAGGGGGACGGTAGCAATCAGCCCCAGCATTTT
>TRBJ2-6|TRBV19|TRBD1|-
CASSITVRTGASGANVLTF
TGTGCCAGTAGTATAACGGTCAGGACAGGGGCCTCTGGGGCCAACGTCCTGACTTTC
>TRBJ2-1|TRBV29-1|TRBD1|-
CSVPTDRSYNEQFF
TGCAGCGTTCCGACGGACAGGTCCTACAATGAGCAGTTCTTC
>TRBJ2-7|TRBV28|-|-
CASSLPGLKNEQYF
TGTGCCAGCAGTTTACCAGGACTCAAGAACGAGCAGTACTTC
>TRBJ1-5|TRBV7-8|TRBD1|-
CASSVNSWTGKVQPQHF
TGTGCCAGCAGCGTAAACTCCTGGACAGGGAAAGTTCAGCCCCAGCATTTT
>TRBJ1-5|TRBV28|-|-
CASSLRQGSNQPQHF
TGTGCCAGCAGTTTAAGGCAGGGTAGCAATCAGCCCCAGCATTTT
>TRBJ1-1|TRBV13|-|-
CASSPGTRNTEAFF
TGTGCCAGCAGCCCGGGGACACGAAACACTGAAGCTTTCTTT
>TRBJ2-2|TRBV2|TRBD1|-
CASSEARVGQGADTGELFF
TGTGCCAGCAGTGAAGCGAGGGTCGGACAGGGGGCCGACACCGGGGAGCTGTTTTTT
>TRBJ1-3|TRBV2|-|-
CASSGAEGNTIYF
TGTGCCAGCAGTGGGGCAGAGGGAAACACCATATATTTT
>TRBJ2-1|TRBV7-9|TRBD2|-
CASSSPQLAGGPGEQFF
TGTGCCAGCAGCTCCCCCCAGTTAGCGGGAGGGCCGGGTGAGCAGTTCTTC
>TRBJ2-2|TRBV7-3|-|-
CASSLVRARNTGELFF
TGTGCCAGCAGCTTAGTTCGAGCGAGGAACACCGGGGAGCTGTTTTTT
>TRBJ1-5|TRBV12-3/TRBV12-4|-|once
CASSPSGNQPQHF
TGTGCCAGCAGCCCCTCGGGGAATCAGCCCCAGCATTTT
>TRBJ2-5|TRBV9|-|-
CASSVGLGGETQYF
TGTGCCAGCAGCGTAGGACTAGGAGGGGAGACCCAGTACTTC
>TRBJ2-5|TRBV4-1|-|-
CASSQDPGANRETQYF
TGCGCCAGCAGCCAAGATCCTGGAGCGAATCGAGAGACCCAGTACTTC
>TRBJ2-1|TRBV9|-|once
CASSVSGEEQFF
TGTGCCAGCAGCGTGAGCGGAGAGGAGCAGTTCTTC
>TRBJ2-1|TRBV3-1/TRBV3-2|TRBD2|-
CASSHSGVSSYNEQFF
TGTGCCAGCAGCCATAGCGGGGTAAGCTCCTACAATGAGCAGTTCTTC
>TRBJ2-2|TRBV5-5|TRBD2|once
CASSLDPGLGVGELFF
TGTGCCAGCAGCTTGGACCCGGGACTAGGGGTCGGGGAGCTGTTTTTT
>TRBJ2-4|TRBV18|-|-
CASSPPQGYSKNIQYF
TGTGCCAGCTCACCACCTCAGGGTTATTCCAAAAACATTCAGTACTTC
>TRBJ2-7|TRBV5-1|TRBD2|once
CASSLDPSGASEQYF
TGCGCCAGCAGCTTGGATCCTAGCGGAGCCTCCGAGCAGTACTTC
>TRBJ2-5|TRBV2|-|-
CASRRDVQETQYF
TGTGCCAGCAGGCGGGACGTCCAAGAGACCCAGTACTTC
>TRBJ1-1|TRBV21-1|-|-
CASSKGQGKNTEAFF
TGTGCCAGCAGCAAAGGACAGGGAAAGAACACTGAAGCTTTCTTT
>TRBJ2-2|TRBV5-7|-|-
CASSLGRRAGNTGELFF
TGTGCCAGCAGCTTGGGAAGGAGGGCGGGGAACACCGGGGAGCTGTTTTTT
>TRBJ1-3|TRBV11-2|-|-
CASSLVPGSGNTIYF
TGTGCCAGCAGCTTAGTACCAGGCTCTGGAAACACCATATATTTT
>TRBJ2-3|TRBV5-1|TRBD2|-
CASSGAGAGTDTQYF
TGCGCCAGCAGCGGGGCGGGAGCGGGCACAGATACGCAGTATTTT
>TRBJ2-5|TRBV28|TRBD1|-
CATQSIRDRGSETQYF
TGTGCCACCCAGTCCATCCGGGACAGGGGAAGCGAGACCCAGTACTTC
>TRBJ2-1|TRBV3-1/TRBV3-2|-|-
CASSQEVRGIEQFF
TGTGCCAGCAGCCAAGAAGTTCGAGGTATTGAGCAGTTCTTC
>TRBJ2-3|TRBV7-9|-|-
CASSSVGLASTDTQYF
TGTGCCAGCAGCTCCGTCGGACTTGCGAGCACAGATACGCAGTATTTT
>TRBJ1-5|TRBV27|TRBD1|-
CASSLSAGTGEHQPQHF
TGTGCCAGCAGTTTATCCGCCGGGACAGGGGAACATCAGCCCCAGCATTTT
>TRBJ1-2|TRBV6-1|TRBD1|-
CASSDIRTDRVDYGYTF
TGTGCCAGCAGTGACATCAGGACGGACAGGGTCGACTATGGCTACACCTTC
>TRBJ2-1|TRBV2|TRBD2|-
CASRGTSGLSYNEQFF
TGTGCCAGCAGGGGGACTAGCGGCCTATCCTACAATGAGCAGTTCTTC
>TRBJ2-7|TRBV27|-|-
CASSFREGDYEQYF
TGTGCCAGCAGTTTTAGGGAGGGGGACTACGAGCAGTACTTC
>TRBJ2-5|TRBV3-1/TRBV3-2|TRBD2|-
CASSCWVLAGGPVLYQETQYF
TGTGCCAGCAGCTGTTGGGTACTAGCGGGAGGTCCGGTACTGTACCAAGAGACCCAGTACTTC
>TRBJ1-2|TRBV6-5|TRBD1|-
CASSYSTGSGYTF
TGTGCCAGCAGTTACTCGACAGGGTCGGGCTACACCTTC
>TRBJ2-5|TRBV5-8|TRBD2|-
CASSDGTSGSYETQYF
TGTGCCAGCAGCGACGGGACTAGCGGGAGCTATGAGACCCAGTACTTC
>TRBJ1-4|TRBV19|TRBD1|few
CASSTGQGNEKLFF
TGTGCCAGTAGTACAGGACAGGGGAATGAAAAACTGTTTTTT
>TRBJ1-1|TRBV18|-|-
CASSPSENTEAFF
TGTGCCAGCTCACCATCAGAGAACACTGAAGCTTTCTTT